Only one count was recorded for the clone carrying this T cell receptor beta chain. The antigen is undetermined. Profiled with immunoSEQ multiplex PCR; TCRdb holds only in-frame clones, not every one. The repertoire includes some 210,000 clones, 75% to 90% of them detected once, and roughly 5.7% sits in the top ten. These data originate in a study of cytomegalovirus exposure and HLA in healthy donors. Whole-study results and caveats: According to reports, the classifier identified cytomegalovirus status with high specificity and sensitivity.

The V gene's germline CDR1 is ENHRY and CDR2 SYGVKD. This CDR3 region has 13 residues. The V segment lost 2 bases and the J segment 7 bases; nucleotides outside the gene matches: 4. The sequencing sample was made of PBMCs. The receptor was isolated from a woman younger than 35 in good health and CMV-seronegative. The chain combines TRBV10-3 with TRBJ1-2; 7 positions match TRBD1. CDR3 amino acids: CAISEPTGTGYTF. The CDR3 DNA sequence: TGTGCCATCAGTGAGCCGACAGGGACTGGCTACACCTTC.